The clone carrying this T cell receptor (beta chain) has just a few counts. Its antigen remains unknown. Time point reported: blood at routine non-recurrence follow-up after resection. Without sorting, whole RNA was sequenced from tumor, nontumor lung or frozen PBMC. The sample is drawn from a study of spatial heterogeneity in lung cancer. Study-wide background: When available, follow-up PBMC samples taken a median of roughly two years after resection were sequenced. Whole-study findings and limits: Ubiquitous expanded tumor TCRs were seen in blood more at resection than at follow-up.

Germline V gene sequence: CDR1 KGHSH, CDR2 LQKENI. The V and J ends lost 5 bases and 4 bases, in that order; junction bases with no gene match: 13. CDR3 length: 16 amino acids. In the library, each TCR cDNA molecule bore its own unique molecular identifier. TCRdb reanalysed the 5' RACE reads using MiXCR and keeps one entry per CDR3 protein. The sample shows about 25,000 distinct CDR3 sequences, around 6% of them seen only once. The clonotype originates from a male donor with early-stage non-small cell lung cancer. This sequence joins TRBV18 and TRBJ1-1; 7 nucleotides line up with TRBD1. The input for sequencing was PBMCs, taken at follow-up. For the CDR3, the DNA is TGTGCCAGCTCATCATACAGGGGTACTGGAGGCACTGAAGCTTTCTTT. It translates to CASSSYRGTGGTEAFF.